This paragraph reports one TCR beta chain. Sequenced by immunoSEQ multiplex PCR; TCRdb stores in-frame clones only, minus some. The sample lists about 1.5 million clones, around 97% occurring once. The data stem from a study of shared clonotypes between healthy human individuals. The source is a man aged 25-40 years in good health. Sequenced input: naive CD4+ T cells sorted from blood. Regarding subset: CD45RA+ positively selected.

CDR3 protein: CAWLKLGHGYTF. The CDR3 DNA reads TGTGCCTGGCTGAAACTGGGCCATGGCTACACCTTC. The chain employs TRBV30 and TRBJ1-2, with unresolved D. The germline V gene has CDR1 GTSNPN and CDR2 SVGIG (reference sequence). The V and J ends lost 5 bases and 6 bases respectively, with 13 bases between them. There are 12 residues in the CDR3.